The 22 T cell receptor beta chains below come from one sample, sequenced in a study of T-cell memory formation after mild COVID-19. In TCRdb, the 5' RACE reads were re-called with MiXCR into one record per CDR3 protein. Of around 150,000 distinct CDR3 sequences listed, approximately 10% are singletons. Input material: PBMCs or a T cell subset sorted from them (not recorded which). All receptors derive from a man aged 18 to 30 who had mild COVID-19 (a few samples of this study predate the infection). Cell type and time point are not known.

At least ten counts were recorded for this clonotype. The rearrangement links TRBV5-1 to TRBJ1-5, with D perhaps TRBD1 (6 bases). From germline, CDR1 is SGHRS and CDR2 YFSETQ. The CDR3 totals 14 residues. V was pared by 4 bases and J by 3 bases, with 11 bases between. The CDR3 DNA reads as TGCGCCAGCAGCGAAGGGACATACAATCAGCCCCAGCATTTT. Its translation: CASSEGTYNQPQHF.

This clonotype was seen a handful of times. The chain has TRBV6-5 and TRBJ2-4; D uncertain. The CDR3 covers 13 residues. Germline CDR1 reads MNHEY; CDR2 reads SVGAGI. Trimming removed 6 bases at V and 5 bases at J, with 11 bases between. For the CDR3, the DNA is TGTGCCAGCAGGAGCCCGCTGGAAAACATTCAGTACTTC. It yields the protein CASRSPLENIQYF.

This clonotype was detected a few times. The V gene is TRBV7-8, the J gene TRBJ2-4; D possibly corresponds to TRBD2 (5 bases). Germline CDR1 is SGHVS and CDR2 is FQNEAQ. The CDR3 length is 14 residues. Trimming shortened V by 5 bases and J by 8 bases, and 16 bases separated the two germline ends. CDR3 bases: TGTGCCAGCAGCCCCCGCGGGTCGCTCTACATTCAGTACTTC. Protein: CASSPRGSLYIQYF.

In its sample, this clonotype was seen many times. CDR3 bases: TGTGCCAGCAGCTCCCAGGGGGCTTACACTGAAGCTTTCTTT. Protein: CASSSQGAYTEAFF. V usage is TRBV7-9 and J usage is TRBJ1-1; 8 positions match TRBD1. V was clipped by 4 bases and J by 3 bases; unmatched bases: 4. The CDR3 has 14 amino acids. CDR1 and CDR2 (germline): SEHNR, FQNEAQ (reference sequence).

This clonotype was counted only a few times. The chain joins TRBV18 to TRBJ2-5; TRBD2 is a possible D gene (5 bases). V shed 2 bases and J shed 4 bases, with 8 bases lying between them. The germline gives CDR1 KGHSH, CDR2 LQKENI. This CDR3 comprises 13 residues. The CDR3 region has the DNA TGTGCCAGCTCACCATCGGGGAGAGAGACCCAGTACTTC. This translates into CASSPSGRETQYF.

This clonotype appeared a single time. J is TRBJ1-5 and V is TRBV7-2; D perhaps matches TRBD1 (5 bases). The CDR3 spans 13 residues. The germline gives CDR1 SGHTA, CDR2 FQGNSA. The ends were cut back, 5 bases at V and 6 bases at J, with 11 bases in the middle. The CDR3 region has the DNA TGTGCCAGCAGCCCGCAGGGAAGTCAGCCCCAGCATTTT. Translated: CASSPQGSQPQHF.

This clonotype was detected a few times. An end of the junction does not agree with germline; a read error may underlie this. This chain joins TRBV5-5 and TRBJ2-5; D gene unclear. The CDR3 is made up of 12 amino acids. CDR1 SGHKS and CDR2 YYEKEE come from the germline V gene (reference sequence). The CDR3 DNA reads TGTGCCAGCAGCCGGAGCCAAGAGTCCCAGTACTTC. Amino acids: CASSRSQESQYF.

This clonotype showed up just a few times. The CDR3 coding sequence is TGTGCCAGCAGTGCGGACAGGGGAGAGACCCAGTACTTC. Translating gives CASSADRGETQYF. The chain recombines TRBV2 with TRBJ2-5, with TRBD1 matching over 9 bases. Germline V gene sequence: CDR1 SNHLY, CDR2 FYNNEI. This CDR3 contains 13 residues. Trimming took 4 bases from V and 4 from J; bases not matched to a gene: 1.

This chain uses TRBV4-3 with TRBJ1-6; 10 nucleotides align to TRBD1. V lost 1 base and J lost 7; bases outside the gene matches: 7. Germline CDR1 LGHNA, CDR2 YSLEER. The CDR3 runs to 17 residues. In DNA, the CDR3 is TGCGCCAGCAGCCAAGCTCCTCCGGGACAGGGGAATTCACCCCTCCACTTT. It codes for CASSQAPPGQGNSPLHF.

This clonotype was counted only a few times. This chain connects TRBV10-3 to TRBJ1-1, with D possibly matching TRBD1 (6 bases). Germline lookup yields CDR1 ENHRY and CDR2 SYGVKD. This CDR3 spans 13 amino acids. V was cut by 7 bases and J by 1 base, with 10 bases left in between. The CDR3 loop is CAINPDRNTEAFF. CDR3 DNA sequence: TGTGCCATCAATCCGGACAGGAACACTGAAGCTTTCTTT.

This clonotype was detected only a few times. The chain links TRBV6-2 or TRBV6-3 to TRBJ2-4, with no clear D. CDR1 and CDR2 (germline): MNHEY, SVGEGT. The CDR3 length is 13 residues. Trimming cost V 7 bases and J 8 bases, with 15 bases left between them. The CDR3 bases are TGTGCCAGCACCACCTGGGGTAAAGACATTCAGTACTTC. Protein: CASTTWGKDIQYF.

There are many counts of this clonotype. The CDR3 DNA reads as TGTGCCAGCAGAGGGAGAGACACCGGGGAGCTGTTTTTT. Translating it yields CASRGRDTGELFF. This rearrangement joins TRBV7-9 to TRBJ2-2, with a tentative D call TRBD2 (5 bases). Trimming removed 6 bases at V and 3 bases at J, with 8 bases between. This CDR3 contains 13 residues. CDR1 is SEHNR and CDR2 is FQNEAQ in the germline V gene (reference sequence).

This clonotype has just a few counts. The rearrangement uses TRBV12-3 or TRBV12-4 and TRBJ1-2; 8 positions agree with TRBD1. V was pared by 5 bases and J by 4 bases, with 6 bases of the junction left unmatched. The CDR3 loop spans 14 amino acids. The CDR3 DNA sequence: TGTGCCAGCAGTCCCCGGACAGGGAGCTATGGCTACACCTTC. It translates to CASSPRTGSYGYTF.

The chain joins TRBV12-3 or TRBV12-4 to TRBJ1-5; D is uncertain. Trimming left V 3 bases short and J 4 bases short, with 7 bases between. The CDR3 sequence is 13 residues long. CDR3 DNA sequence: TGTGCCAGCAGTTTTGACGTGAATCAGCCCCAGCATTTT. Its translation is CASSFDVNQPQHF.

The genes are TRBV7-2 and TRBJ1-6, with no clear D. Germline V gene data show CDR1 as SGHTA and CDR2 as FQGNSA. This CDR3 is built from 15 residues. Trimming took 2 bases from V and 0 from J, leaving 5 bases between them. The CDR3 is CASSLNRSYNSPLHF. The CDR3 region has the DNA TGTGCCAGCAGCTTAAACCGCTCCTATAATTCACCCCTCCACTTT.

This clonotype was recorded a few times. The CDR3 nucleotides are TGTGCCAGCAGTTTTGGGATGGCCCAGTACTTC. Residues: CASSFGMAQYF. This rearrangement joins TRBV12-3 or TRBV12-4 to TRBJ2-5; D is ambiguous. V was trimmed by 3 bases and J by 9 bases, leaving 8 bases between them. This CDR3 is 11 amino acids long.

This clonotype was observed at least ten times. The chain couples TRBV7-2 to TRBJ2-5; weak D call: TRBD2 (7 bases). The germline gives CDR1 SGHTA, CDR2 FQGNSA. Between the trimmed V and J ends, which lost 5 bases and 5 bases, there was a span of 12 bases. The CDR3 loop spans 13 amino acids. CDR3 sequence reads: CASSGGALETQYF. The DNA of the CDR3 is TGTGCCAGCAGCGGGGGGGCCTTGGAGACCCAGTACTTC.

Many counts were recorded for this clonotype. V is TRBV6-5 and J is TRBJ2-3, with no clear D. This CDR3 is 14 amino acids long. Between the trimmed V and J ends, which lost 1 base and 5 bases, there was a span of 10 bases. From germline, CDR1 is MNHEY and CDR2 SVGAGI. CDR3 region: CASSYLGSQDTQYF. The CDR3 nucleotides are TGTGCCAGCAGTTACTTAGGTTCGCAAGATACGCAGTATTTT.

This chain links TRBV9 with TRBJ1-4; TRBD1 might be the D (6 bases). V gave up 2 bases and J gave up 12 bases, with 17 bases separating them. The CDR3 contains 14 residues. Germline lookup yields CDR1 SGDLS and CDR2 YYNGEE. The CDR3 loop is CASSVALQGGELFF. CDR3 DNA sequence: TGTGCCAGCAGCGTCGCGCTACAGGGTGGGGAACTGTTTTTT.

The V and J genes are TRBV28 and TRBJ2-1; 11 bases match TRBD2. CDR3 length: 17 amino acids. CDR1 MDHEN and CDR2 SYDVKM come from the germline V gene. V shed 5 bases, J shed 7 bases, and the junction held 13 bases outside the gene matches. CDR3 region: CASSRGLSGGAWNEQFF. The CDR3 coding sequence is TGTGCCAGCAGTCGGGGCCTTAGCGGGGGGGCCTGGAATGAGCAGTTCTTC.

The sample holds many counts of this clonotype. This rearrangement joins TRBV2 to TRBJ1-2; no clear D. The length of the CDR3 is 12 residues. V dropped 3 bases and J dropped 5 bases, with 7 bases sitting between them. CDR1 SNHLY and CDR2 FYNNEI come from the germline V gene. CDR3 coding DNA: TGTGCCAGCAGTGAGAATGGTTATGGCTACACCTTC. Translated, it gives CASSENGYGYTF.

The rearrangement joins TRBV5-1 to TRBJ2-2, with TRBD2 identical over 10 bases. The CDR3 is made up of 15 amino acids. The germline gives CDR1 SGHRS, CDR2 YFSETQ. The ends lost 4 bases at V and 2 bases at J; junction bases unmatched: 2. The CDR3 here is CASSLAGDNTGELFF. Written as DNA, the CDR3 is TGCGCCAGCAGCCTAGCGGGGGATAACACCGGGGAGCTGTTTTTT.